This TCR delta chain was identified during a study of Vδ1+ human thymocytes. General observations from the study: Thymic delta-chain repertoires held roughly 20% Vdelta2 sequences and few Vdelta3, despite high sort purity. Highly polyclonal TRG and TRD repertoires with Gaussian CDR3 length distributions appeared in thymus.

After alphabeta T cell depletion, CD3+ Vdelta1+ Vdelta2- thymocytes were sorted. Purity of the sorted Vdelta1+ thymocytes ranged from roughly 98% to 99.6%. This clone was counted between two and nine times. Its cognate antigen is unknown. Germline CDR1 reads TSWWSYY; CDR2 reads QGS. With 5 bases clipped from V and 2 bases from J, the junction kept 21 bases outside the gene matches. The CDR3 contains 20 residues. Extracted RNA was reverse transcribed into cDNA. CDR3 amplicons came from multiplex PCR with pooled V-gene forward and constant-region reverse primers. TCRdb ran CATT on the multiplex PCR reads. The sample records roughly 50,000 delta-chain clones, less than 20% being singletons.

The specimen sequenced was Vdelta1+ gamma-delta thymocytes from the thymus. Subset here: FACS-sorted CD3+ TCRalphabeta- TCRVdelta1+ TCRVdelta2- thymocytes. The chain has TRDV1 and TRDJ1, with 9 bases lining up with TRDD3. The receptor's source is a boy younger than two who had congenital heart surgery. In nucleotides, the CDR3 is TGTGCTCTTGGGCCGTTCCTACGACTGGGGGAGAATCACCCGACCGATAAACTCATCTTT. Amino acids: CALGPFLRLGENHPTDKLIF.